The T cell receptor (beta chain) described here comes from a study of spatial heterogeneity in lung cancer. The overall study: Mean representation of each unique TCR and UMI combination in the raw reads exceeded ten occurrences.

About this clonotype: Its antigen remains unknown.

Notes on the study in general: At resection, ubiquitous expanded tumor TCRs appeared in blood more than at follow-up.

The CDR3 sequence is 15 residues long. The V end lost 1 base, the J end lost 3 bases, and 13 bases lay between the germline ends. Per germline, CDR1 SGHTA and CDR2 FQGNSA. Individually, TCR cDNA molecules were each labelled with a unique molecular identifier. TCRdb itself ran the 5' RACE reads through MiXCR, one entry per CDR3 protein. Of over 75,000 distinct CDR3 sequences in the sample, approximately 21% were seen once. Documented time point: sample taken at primary tumor resection. No cell sorting; template was whole RNA from tumor, lung tissue or PBMC. The donors were 55 to 80 patients with non-small cell lung cancer that was early-stage and untreated.

The V and J genes are TRBV7-2 and TRBJ2-7; D remains ambiguous. Sequenced material: PBMCs, taken at surgery. This receptor was taken from a male donor with early-stage non-small cell lung cancer. CDR3: CASSLGPPPVYEQYF. CDR3 bases: TGTGCCAGCAGCTTAGGGCCTCCCCCTGTCTACGAGCAGTACTTC.